The 10 T cell receptor beta chains below come from one sample, sequenced in a study of T cells in tuberculosis. Libraries were prepared by immunoSEQ multiplex PCR; TCRdb keeps only in-frame clonotypes and omits some of them. Of about 24,000 clones listed, nearly 97% are singletons. The specimen was PBMCs. Receptors originate from a donor aged 10 to 29 with latent tuberculosis or without tuberculosis infection.

The chain joins TRBV5-6 to TRBJ2-7; 14 bases are shared with TRBD2. With V trimmed by 0 bases and J by 6 bases, 5 bases remained unmatched. Germline V gene lookup returns CDR1 SGHDT and CDR2 YYEEEE. The CDR3 extends over 16 amino acids. The CDR3 here is CASSLGLAGGPVEQYV. The CDR3 nucleotides read TGTGCCAGCAGCTTGGGACTAGCGGGGGGGCCGGTCGAGCAGTACGTC.

The chain uses TRBV2 and TRBJ1-1; no reliable D call. Germline-derived CDR1 and CDR2 are SNHLY and FYNNEI. The germline V and J ends were trimmed by 3 bases and 3 bases, with 11 bases remaining between them. The CDR3 runs to 14 residues. CDR3 nucleotides: TGTGCCAGCAGTGACAGGACTGGAGACACTGAAGCTTTCTTT. As protein: CASSDRTGDTEAFF.

The rearrangement uses TRBV30 and TRBJ2-6; no definite D call. This CDR3 has 14 amino acids. Germline CDR1 and CDR2: GTSNPN and SVGIG (reference sequence). The ends were cut back, 4 bases at V and 0 bases at J, with 7 bases in the middle. CDR3 in amino acids: CAWTEYSGANVLTF. The CDR3 nucleotides read TGTGCCTGGACAGAATACTCTGGGGCCAACGTCCTGACTTTC.

V gene TRBV4-1 combines with J gene TRBJ1-2, with 7 bases fitting TRBD1. V shed 1 base, J shed 4 bases, and the junction held 6 bases outside the gene matches. The germline gives CDR1 MGHRA, CDR2 YSYEKL. The CDR3 consists of 15 residues. CDR3 in amino acids: CASSQAKDRIYGYTF. Here the CDR3 DNA reads TGCGCCAGCAGCCAAGCAAAGGACAGGATCTATGGCTACACCTTC.

V and J are TRBV6-5 and TRBJ2-7; D is unresolved. Trimming removed 6 bases at V and 6 bases at J, with 12 bases between. The CDR3 sequence is 12 residues long. Germline lookup yields CDR1 MNHEY and CDR2 SVGAGI. The DNA for the CDR3 is TGTGCCAGCAGACCCGGTCCCGGCGAGCAGTACTTC. It encodes CASRPGPGEQYF.

The sample holds one count of this clone. The chain uses TRBV9 and TRBJ2-3, with D unclear. The CDR3 is made up of 13 amino acids. Trimming removed 0 bases from V and 6 bases from J, with 8 bases in between. From germline, CDR1 is SGDLS and CDR2 YYNGEE. CDR3 region: CASSVVPGDTQYF. CDR3 nucleotides: TGTGCCAGCAGCGTAGTTCCCGGGGATACGCAGTATTTT.

In DNA, the CDR3 is TGTGCCAGCAGCCCATGGTTCCCTGGGAGGTCGATGTGGGCTTTCTTT. This codes for CASSPWFPGRSMWAFF. This chain joins TRBV7-8 and TRBJ1-1, with no clear D. CDR3 length equals 16 residues. V lost 5 bases and J lost 11, with 27 bases in between. In germline, CDR1 is SGHVS, CDR2 FQNEAQ.

The chain uses TRBV5-4 and TRBJ1-6; 7 bases are shared with TRBD1. This CDR3 has 16 residues. V trimming: 4 bases; J trimming: 8 bases; junction bases outside the gene matches: 12. Germline V CDR1 and CDR2: SGHNT, YYREEE (reference sequence). CDR3 amino acids: CASSPSPTGTDSPLHF. The CDR3 DNA reads as TGTGCCAGCAGCCCCTCTCCGACAGGGACCGATTCACCCCTCCACTTT.

The chain employs TRBV27 and TRBJ1-2; no definite D call. The CDR3 is 12 residues long. The V gene lost 5 bases and the J gene lost 4 bases, with 8 bases spanning the gap. Germline-derived CDR1 and CDR2 are MNHEY and SMNVEV (reference sequence). CDR3: CASSRGPYGYTF. The DNA for the CDR3 is TGTGCCAGCAGTCGAGGCCCCTATGGCTACACCTTC.

DNA for the CDR3: TGCGCCAGCAGCCAAGATCCGGACAGGGGGAATTCACCCCTCCACTTT. Its protein is CASSQDPDRGNSPLHF. V and J are TRBV4-1 and TRBJ1-6, with 10 positions matching TRBD1. V lost 0 bases, J lost 7 bases, and 3 bases stayed unmatched. Per germline, CDR1 MGHRA and CDR2 YSYEKL. The CDR3 spans 16 residues.